This T cell receptor (beta chain) stems from a study of T-cell reconstitution after alpha-beta-depleted transplantation in children. A library of TCRbeta sequences, prepared with unique molecular identifiers, was generated. TCRdb recomputed calls from the PCR reads with MiXCR, one row per CDR3 protein. The sample lists roughly 110,000 distinct CDR3 sequences, 10% occurring once. The ends lost 3 bases at V and 6 bases at J; junction bases unmatched: 24. The CDR3 loop spans 20 amino acids. The germline CDR1 and CDR2 sequences are SGHRS and YFSETQ. This chain uses TRBV5-1 with TRBJ2-7; 10 positions agree with TRBD1. The origin of this receptor is a boy aged 2-9 years with acute lymphoblastic leukemia, due to receive a stem cell transplant. The sequenced sample was PBMCs, obtained before TCRalphabeta/CD19-depleted stem cell transplant. The CDR3 loop is CASSWATGGVSGRLLSEQYF. CDR3 sequence (DNA): TGCGCCAGCAGCTGGGCGACAGGGGGCGTTTCGGGACGACTCTTAAGCGAGCAGTACTTC.